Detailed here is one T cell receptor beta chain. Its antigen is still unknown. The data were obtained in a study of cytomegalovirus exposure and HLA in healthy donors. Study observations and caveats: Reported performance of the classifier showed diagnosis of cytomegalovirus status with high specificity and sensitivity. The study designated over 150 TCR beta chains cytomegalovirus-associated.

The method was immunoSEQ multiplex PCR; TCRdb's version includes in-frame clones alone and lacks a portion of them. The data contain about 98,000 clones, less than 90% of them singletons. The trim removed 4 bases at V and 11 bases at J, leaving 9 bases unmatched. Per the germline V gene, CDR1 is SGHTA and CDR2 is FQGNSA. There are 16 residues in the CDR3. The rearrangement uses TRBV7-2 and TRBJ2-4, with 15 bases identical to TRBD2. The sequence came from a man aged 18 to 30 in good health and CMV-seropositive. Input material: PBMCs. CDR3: CASSSQPGTSGGFQYF. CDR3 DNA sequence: TGTGCCAGCAGCTCACAACCCGGGACTAGCGGGGGGTTTCAGTACTTC.